This TCR beta chain emerged from a study of T cells in Graves' hyperthyroidism and ophthalmopathy. Findings and caveats of the study: Most thyroid clonotypes that were expanded above 0.001 also turned up in blood.

There are a few counts of this clonotype. Antigen specificity is unknown. This CDR3 contains 15 residues. J lost 3 bases, V lost 3 bases, and 5 bases had no gene match. Germline V lookup: CDR1 SGHTA, CDR2 FQGNSA. What was amplified from RNA transcripts were TCR beta CDR3 regions. The study used the HTBI primer set for a first-round RT-PCR of the TCR CDR3. Each CDR3 protein gets one entry after TCRdb re-called the multiplex PCR reads with MiXCR. Of 300,000 to 450,000 distinct CDR3 sequences in the sample, around a sixth were seen once. Ophthalmopathy patients had moderate-to-severe active disease, CAS ≥3, NOSPECS ≥4, and disease duration under 3 months. Lactation, pregnancy, other autoimmune disease or uncontrolled infection excluded patients. Each 10 ml fresh peripheral blood draw supplied the PBMCs.

The chain joins TRBV7-2 to TRBJ1-1, with TRBD1 matching 9 bases. This sequence originates from a woman between 40 and 55 years old with Graves' ophthalmopathy. Sequenced input: blood. Here the CDR3 DNA reads TGTGCCAGCAGCTTGACGACAGGGGGGCACACTGAAGCTTTCTTT. Its translation: CASSLTTGGHTEAFF.